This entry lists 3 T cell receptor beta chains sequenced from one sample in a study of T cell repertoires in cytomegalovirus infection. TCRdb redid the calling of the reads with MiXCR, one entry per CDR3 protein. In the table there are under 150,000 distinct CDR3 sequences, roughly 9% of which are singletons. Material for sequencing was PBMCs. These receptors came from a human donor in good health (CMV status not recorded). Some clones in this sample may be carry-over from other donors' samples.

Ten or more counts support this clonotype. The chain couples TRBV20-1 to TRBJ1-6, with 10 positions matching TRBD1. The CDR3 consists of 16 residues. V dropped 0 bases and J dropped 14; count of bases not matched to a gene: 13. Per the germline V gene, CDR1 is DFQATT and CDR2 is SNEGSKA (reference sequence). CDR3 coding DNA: TGCAGTGCTAGAGATTTAGGGGGACAGGGGTTTTTGACCCTCCACTTT. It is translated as CSARDLGGQGFLTLHF.

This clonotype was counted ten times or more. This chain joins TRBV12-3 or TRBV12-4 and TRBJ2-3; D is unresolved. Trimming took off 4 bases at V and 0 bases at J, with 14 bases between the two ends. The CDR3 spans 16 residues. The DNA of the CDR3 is TGTGCCAGCAGTTACCTGAAACCAACTAGCACAGATACGCAGTATTTT. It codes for CASSYLKPTSTDTQYF.

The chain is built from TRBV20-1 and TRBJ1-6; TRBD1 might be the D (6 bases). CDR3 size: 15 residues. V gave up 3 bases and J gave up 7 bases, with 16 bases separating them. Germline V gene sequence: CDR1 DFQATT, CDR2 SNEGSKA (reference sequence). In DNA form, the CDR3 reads TGCAGTGCTAGGCTTGGGGGCCGCCCCAATTCACCCCTCCACTTT. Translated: CSARLGGRPNSPLHF.